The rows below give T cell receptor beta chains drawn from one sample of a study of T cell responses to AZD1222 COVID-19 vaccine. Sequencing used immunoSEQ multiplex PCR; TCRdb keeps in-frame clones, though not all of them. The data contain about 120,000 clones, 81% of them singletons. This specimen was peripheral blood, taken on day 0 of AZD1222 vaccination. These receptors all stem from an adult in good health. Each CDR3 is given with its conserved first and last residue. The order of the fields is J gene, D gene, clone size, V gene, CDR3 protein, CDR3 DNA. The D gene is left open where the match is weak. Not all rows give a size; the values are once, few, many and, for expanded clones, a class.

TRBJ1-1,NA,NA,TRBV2,CASRGGLTNTEAFF,TGTGCCAGCAGGGGGGGACTTACGAACACTGAAGCTTTCTTT
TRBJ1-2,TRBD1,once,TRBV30,CAWKTGGGNGYTF,TGTGCCTGGAAAACAGGGGGTGGAAATGGCTACACCTTC
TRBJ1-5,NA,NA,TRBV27,CASSPWGSNQPQHF,TGTGCCAGCAGTCCATGGGGCAGCAATCAGCCCCAGCATTTT
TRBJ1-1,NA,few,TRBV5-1,CASSRQGTQLGTEAFF,TGCGCCAGCAGCAGGCAGGGGACCCAGTTGGGGACTGAAGCTTTCTTT
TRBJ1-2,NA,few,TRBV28,CASSGQRLGYTF,TGTGCCAGCAGTGGGCAGAGATTAGGCTACACCTTC
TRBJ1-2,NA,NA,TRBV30,CAWSRPFEIRGRGYTF,TGTGCCTGGAGTCGACCCTTCGAGATCAGGGGCCGGGGCTACACCTTC
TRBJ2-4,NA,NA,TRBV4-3,CASSQDYTLAKNIQYF,TGCGCCAGCAGCCAAGACTACACCCTAGCCAAAAACATTCAGTACTTC
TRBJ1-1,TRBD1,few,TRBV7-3,CASSQGQAHTEAFF,TGTGCCAGCAGCCAGGGACAGGCCCACACTGAAGCTTTCTTT
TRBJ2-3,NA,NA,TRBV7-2,CASSLGSGSNTQYF,TGTGCCAGCAGCTTAGGGAGTGGATCCAATACGCAGTATTTT
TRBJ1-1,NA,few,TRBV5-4,CASSSGSQIRPNTEAFF,TGTGCCAGCAGCTCCGGGTCTCAAATAAGGCCGAACACTGAAGCTTTCTTT
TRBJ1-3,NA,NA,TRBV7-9,CASSLMGNTIYF,TGTGCCAGCAGCTTAATGGGAAACACCATATATTTT
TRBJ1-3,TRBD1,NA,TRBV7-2,CASSLVGTGLSGNTIYF,TGTGCCAGCAGCTTAGTAGGGACAGGACTCTCTGGAAACACCATATATTTT
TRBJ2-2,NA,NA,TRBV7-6,CASSPESGLRGGELFF,TGTGCCAGCAGCCCCGAGAGTGGATTAAGGGGCGGGGAGCTGTTTTTT
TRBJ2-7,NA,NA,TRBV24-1,CATSEPGNHYEQYF,TGTGCCACCAGTGAACCCGGGAACCACTACGAGCAGTACTTC
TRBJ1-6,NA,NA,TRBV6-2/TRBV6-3,CASSYVVDTSPLHF,TGTGCCAGCAGTTACGTCGTGGACACTTCACCCCTCCACTTT
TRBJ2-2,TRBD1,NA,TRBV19,CASSTSTGGNTGELFF,TGTGCCAGTAGTACATCGACAGGGGGGAACACCGGGGAGCTGTTTTTT
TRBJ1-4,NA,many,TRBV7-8,CASSLAGGTNEKLFF,TGTGCCAGCAGCTTAGCGGGAGGAACTAATGAAAAACTGTTTTTT
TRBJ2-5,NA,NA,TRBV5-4,CASSPRWGETQYF,TGTGCCAGCAGCCCCCGGTGGGGGGAGACCCAGTACTTC
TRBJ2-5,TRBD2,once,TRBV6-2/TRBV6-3,CASSYGLAGGPGETQYF,TGTGCCAGCAGTTACGGACTAGCGGGAGGGCCGGGGGAGACCCAGTACTTC
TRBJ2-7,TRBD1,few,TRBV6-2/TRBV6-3,CASSRVSGGLSYEQYF,TGTGCCAGCAGTCGCGTATCAGGGGGCCTTTCCTACGAGCAGTACTTC
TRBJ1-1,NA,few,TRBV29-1,CSVEAHSLQAFF,TGCAGCGTTGAGGCCCACAGCCTGCAAGCTTTCTTT
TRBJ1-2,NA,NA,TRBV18,CASSPSRDTVIYGYTF,TGTGCCAGCTCACCATCTAGGGACACCGTTATCTATGGCTACACCTTC
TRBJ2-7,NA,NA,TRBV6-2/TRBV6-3,CASSYSRFQAFEQYF,TGTGCCAGCAGTTACTCCAGGTTTCAGGCGTTCGAGCAGTACTTC
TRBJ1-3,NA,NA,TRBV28,CASGTAGNTIYF,TGTGCCAGCGGGACGGCTGGAAACACCATATATTTT
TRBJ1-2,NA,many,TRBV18,CASSPRDDSTYGYTF,TGTGCCAGCTCACCTCGCGACGACAGTACCTATGGCTACACCTTC
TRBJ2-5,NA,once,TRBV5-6,CASSWGASVQETQYF,TGTGCCAGCAGCTGGGGGGCTAGCGTACAAGAGACCCAGTACTTC
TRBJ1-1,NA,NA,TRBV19,CASSRWVHTEAFF,TGTGCCAGTAGTAGGTGGGTTCACACTGAAGCTTTCTTT
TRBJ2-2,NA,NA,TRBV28,CASSSTTFSQGGRNTGELFF,TGTGCCAGCAGTTCAACCACTTTTAGCCAGGGGGGCAGGAACACCGGGGAGCTGTTTTTT
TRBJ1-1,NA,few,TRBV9,CASSALQVSMEAFF,TGTGCCAGCAGCGCGCTACAGGTTAGCATGGAAGCTTTCTTT
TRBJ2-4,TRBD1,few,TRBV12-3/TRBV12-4,CASSFRGQGQYF,TGTGCCAGCAGTTTCAGGGGACAGGGACAGTACTTC
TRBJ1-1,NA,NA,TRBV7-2,CASSLNTGRLGTEAFF,TGTGCCAGCAGCTTAAACACAGGGCGGTTAGGCACTGAAGCTTTCTTT
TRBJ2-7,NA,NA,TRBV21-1,CASSKGDRGTYEQYF,TGTGCCAGCAGCAAAGGGGACAGGGGGACTTACGAGCAGTACTTC
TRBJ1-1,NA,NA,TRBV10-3,CAISDQGTEAFF,TGTGCCATCAGTGATCAGGGGACCGAAGCTTTCTTT
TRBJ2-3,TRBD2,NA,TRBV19,CASSMYSGRAADTQYF,TGTGCCAGTAGTATGTATAGCGGGAGGGCCGCAGATACGCAGTATTTT
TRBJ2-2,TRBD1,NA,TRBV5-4,CASSPRQGINTGELFF,TGTGCCAGCAGCCCGCGACAGGGAATAAACACCGGGGAGCTGTTTTTT
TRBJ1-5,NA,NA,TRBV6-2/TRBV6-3,CASSSPRYGNQPQHF,TGTGCCAGCAGTTCCCCCCGTTACGGGAATCAGCCCCAGCATTTT
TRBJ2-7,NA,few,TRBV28,CASTTGDKPYEQYF,TGTGCCAGCACCACAGGAGACAAGCCCTACGAGCAGTACTTC
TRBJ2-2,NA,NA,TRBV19,CASGNTNTGELFF,TGTGCCTCGGGGAACACAAACACCGGGGAGCTGTTTTTT
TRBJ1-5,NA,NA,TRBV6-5,CASSPQGYNQPQHF,TGTGCCAGCAGCCCACAGGGCTACAATCAGCCCCAGCATTTT
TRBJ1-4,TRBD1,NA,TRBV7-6,CASRETGRTNEKLFF,TGTGCCAGCAGGGAGACAGGGCGAACTAATGAAAAACTGTTTTTT
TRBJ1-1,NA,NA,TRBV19,CASSQGLVNTEAFF,TGTGCCAGTAGCCAGGGACTTGTGAACACTGAAGCTTTCTTT
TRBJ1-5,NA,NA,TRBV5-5,CASSLLSDNQPQHF,TGTGCCAGCAGCTTGCTATCTGACAATCAGCCCCAGCATTTT
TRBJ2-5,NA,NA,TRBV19,CASVQQETQYF,TGTGCCAGTGTACAGCAAGAGACCCAGTACTTC